The TCR beta chain described here comes from a study of blood T cell repertoires in COVID-19. On the study more broadly: T cells, B-cell-depleted T cells, or PBMCs provided the cDNA or gDNA that served as material.

V lost 2 bases and J lost 2; bases outside the gene matches: 5. CDR1 ENHRY and CDR2 SYGVKD come from the germline V gene. The CDR3 contains 16 residues. Clones were read by immunoSEQ multiplex PCR, and TCRdb kept only the in-frame ones, dropping some. The sample holds 95,000 to 150,000 clones, 80% seen once. The TCR originated in a man aged 55 to 70 with active or convalescent COVID-19. V usage is TRBV10-3 and J usage is TRBJ2-1; 8 nucleotides match TRBD1. Source material: peripheral blood. The CDR3 spells CAISEPDRAPYNEQFF. CDR3 DNA sequence: TGTGCCATCAGTGAGCCGGACAGGGCCCCCTACAATGAGCAGTTCTTC.